Given below is one TCR beta chain in context. The target antigen is unknown. The V and J ends lost 8 bases and 3 bases, in that order; junction bases with no gene match: 7. The length of the CDR3 is 13 residues. From germline, CDR1 is LNHNV and CDR2 YYDKDF (reference sequence). Prepared TCR beta cDNA libraries contained unique molecular identifiers. With about 0.95 to 10 million T cells as the source, roughly 0.5 million cDNA molecules resulted. TCRdb processed the PCR reads anew with MiXCR; each CDR3 protein has one entry. The sample has under 900,000 distinct CDR3 sequences; approximately 53% are singletons. This specimen comes from a study of post-analysis software for immune sequencing data. Study outcomes and limitations: The study found TRBV5-6, TRBV5-1 and TRBV20-1 among four to six TRBV segments more frequent in patients than controls. In multiple sclerosis, normalized Chao1 diversity was significantly below that of controls. Samples made in the same batch grouped tightly together by F measure.

The chain carries TRBV15 and TRBJ2-7, with 7 bases aligning to TRBD2. The sequence came from a girl under 18 with multiple sclerosis. The sample consisted of blood. In nucleotides, the CDR3 is TGTGCCACCGGACCGGGAGGACTCTACGAGCAGTACTTC. It translates to CATGPGGLYEQYF.